The clone carrying this T cell receptor (beta chain) showed up just a few times. CDR1 and CDR2 (germline): SGHVS, FQNEAQ. Trimming stripped 5 bases from V and 3 bases from J, with 18 bases between. The CDR3 is made up of 16 amino acids. This entry is derived from a study of blood T cells in healthy people across ages. The use of a sample-barcoded 5' primer and a J-beta primer mix characterized a second PCR of roughly 7 to 12 cycles. TCRdb re-derived calls from the 5' RACE reads in MiXCR, one entry per CDR3 protein. The data show about 1.6 million distinct CDR3 sequences, about 35% seen once. This receptor was taken from a woman aged 25 to 39 in good health. Sample: blood. V is TRBV7-8 and J is TRBJ2-3; weak D call: TRBD2 (5 bases). CDR3 DNA sequence: TGTGCCAGCAGCCTAAATATAGCGCCTTGGACAGATACGCAGTATTTT. It encodes CASSLNIAPWTDTQYF. Combining the CDR3 with reference TRBV7-8 and TRBJ2-3 gives the whole variable domain GAGVSQSPRYKVAKRGQDVALRCDPISGHVSLFWYQQALGQGPEFLTYFQNEAQLDKSGLPSDRFFAERPEGSVSTLKIQRTQQEDSAVYLCASSLNIAPWTDTQYFGPGTRLTVL.